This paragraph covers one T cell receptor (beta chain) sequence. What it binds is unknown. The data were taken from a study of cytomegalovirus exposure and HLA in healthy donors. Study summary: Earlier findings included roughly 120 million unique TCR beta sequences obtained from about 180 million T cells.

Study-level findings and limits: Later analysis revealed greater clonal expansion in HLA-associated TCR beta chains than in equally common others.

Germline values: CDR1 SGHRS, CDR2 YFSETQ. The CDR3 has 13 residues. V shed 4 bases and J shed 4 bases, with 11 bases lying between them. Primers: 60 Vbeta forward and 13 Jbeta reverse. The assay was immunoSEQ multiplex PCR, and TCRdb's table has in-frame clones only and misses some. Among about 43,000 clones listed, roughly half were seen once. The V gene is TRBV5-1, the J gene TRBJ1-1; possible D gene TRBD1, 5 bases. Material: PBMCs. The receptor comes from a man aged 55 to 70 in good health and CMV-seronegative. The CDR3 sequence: CASSLRGGTEAFF. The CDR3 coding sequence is TGCGCCAGCAGCCTAAGGGGCGGCACTGAAGCTTTCTTT.